Listed below are T cell receptor beta chains from one sample, sequenced in a study of OX40 agonist ivuxolimab in advanced cancers. TCRdb's copy holds only in-frame clones and misses some; the assay was immunoSEQ multiplex PCR. The table includes 55,000 to 80,000 clones, roughly 87% detected once. The material sequenced was CD4+ or CD8+ T cells sorted from blood, taken in a trial of the OX40 agonist ivuxolimab. The receptors come from an adult with an advanced solid tumor such as melanoma, head and neck, liver or kidney cancer. Both conserved end residues are part of each CDR3. The order of the fields is CDR3 protein, CDR3 DNA, V gene, D gene, clone size, J gene. The D gene is left open where the match is weak. The size entry is marked missing in some rows and otherwise reads once, few, many or a size class.

cdr3_aa: CASSLGTGAYGYTF
cdr3_nt: TGTGCCAGCAGCTTAGGGACAGGGGCCTATGGCTACACCTTC
v_call: TRBV11-1
d_call: TRBD1
clone_size: once
j_call: TRBJ1-2

cdr3_aa: CASSSYRTSGNEQYF
cdr3_nt: TGTGCCAGCAGTTCTTATAGGACTAGCGGGAACGAGCAGTACTTC
v_call: TRBV27
d_call: TRBD2
clone_size: -
j_call: TRBJ2-7

cdr3_aa: CASSERSFRETQYF
cdr3_nt: TGTGCCAGCAGTGAACGCTCTTTCAGAGAGACCCAGTACTTC
v_call: TRBV2
d_call: -
clone_size: -
j_call: TRBJ2-5

cdr3_aa: CASFGGGSYTDTQYF
cdr3_nt: TGTGCCAGCTTCGGCGGGGGGAGCTACACAGATACGCAGTATTTT
v_call: TRBV6-5
d_call: TRBD2
clone_size: -
j_call: TRBJ2-3

cdr3_aa: CASTTTSNYGYTF
cdr3_nt: TGCGCCAGCACCACGACATCGAACTATGGCTACACCTTC
v_call: TRBV5-1
d_call: -
clone_size: -
j_call: TRBJ1-2

cdr3_aa: CASSHNEQFF
cdr3_nt: TGTGCCAGCAGCCATAATGAGCAGTTCTTC
v_call: TRBV14
d_call: -
clone_size: few
j_call: TRBJ2-1

cdr3_aa: CASKRTGIQTETQYF
cdr3_nt: TGTGCCAGCAAACGAACAGGTATTCAGACAGAGACCCAGTACTTC
v_call: TRBV28
d_call: -
clone_size: -
j_call: TRBJ2-5

cdr3_aa: CASSPRLAAAPYEQYF
cdr3_nt: TGTGCCAGCAGCCCGAGACTAGCGGCCGCGCCCTACGAGCAGTACTTC
v_call: TRBV5-4
d_call: TRBD2
clone_size: -
j_call: TRBJ2-7

cdr3_aa: CASSYGWGGTDTQYF
cdr3_nt: TGTGCCAGCAGTTACGGATGGGGAGGCACAGATACGCAGTATTTT
v_call: TRBV6-6
d_call: -
clone_size: -
j_call: TRBJ2-3

cdr3_aa: CASSLTSRDYTF
cdr3_nt: TGTGCCAGCAGCTTGACCTCTAGAGACTACACCTTC
v_call: TRBV7-2
d_call: -
clone_size: -
j_call: TRBJ1-2

cdr3_aa: CASSQVGVGLAGTGELFF
cdr3_nt: TGTGCCAGCAGCCAAGTCGGGGTGGGACTAGCCGGCACCGGGGAGCTGTTTTTT
v_call: TRBV4-2
d_call: TRBD2
clone_size: -
j_call: TRBJ2-2

cdr3_aa: CASMDPSGPIQETQYF
cdr3_nt: TGTGCCAGCATGGACCCCTCGGGACCTATCCAAGAGACCCAGTACTTC
v_call: TRBV7-8
d_call: -
clone_size: once
j_call: TRBJ2-5

cdr3_aa: CASRGAFGTDTQYF
cdr3_nt: TGTGCCAGCCGGGGGGCGTTCGGCACAGATACGCAGTATTTT
v_call: TRBV7-8
d_call: -
clone_size: few
j_call: TRBJ2-3

cdr3_aa: CASSERASNSLGELFF
cdr3_nt: TGTGCCAGCAGTGAACGGGCTAGTAACTCTCTCGGGGAGCTGTTTTTT
v_call: TRBV14
d_call: -
clone_size: few
j_call: TRBJ2-2

cdr3_aa: CATSRVTNNEQFF
cdr3_nt: TGTGCCACCAGCAGAGTTACGAACAATGAGCAGTTCTTC
v_call: TRBV15
d_call: -
clone_size: once
j_call: TRBJ2-1

cdr3_aa: CASSFSPTSLGTDTQYF
cdr3_nt: TGTGCCAGCAGCTTCTCCCCGACTAGTCTCGGCACAGATACGCAGTATTTT
v_call: TRBV13
d_call: -
clone_size: once
j_call: TRBJ2-3

cdr3_aa: CASSFFQGARGLEQYF
cdr3_nt: TGTGCCAGCAGTTTTTTCCAGGGGGCGCGGGGGCTCGAGCAGTACTTC
v_call: TRBV27
d_call: -
clone_size: -
j_call: TRBJ2-7

cdr3_aa: CASSFDAGAYNEQFF
cdr3_nt: TGTGCCAGCAGCTTTGACGCCGGGGCCTACAATGAGCAGTTCTTC
v_call: TRBV7-3
d_call: -
clone_size: -
j_call: TRBJ2-1

cdr3_aa: CASSQERKTGSREKLFF
cdr3_nt: TGCGCCAGCAGCCAAGAACGTAAGACAGGGTCTCGAGAAAAACTGTTTTTT
v_call: TRBV4-1
d_call: TRBD1
clone_size: -
j_call: TRBJ1-4

cdr3_aa: CASSVSSYRSGELFF
cdr3_nt: TGCGCCAGCAGCGTGTCATCCTACAGGTCCGGGGAGCTGTTTTTT
v_call: TRBV4-3
d_call: -
clone_size: -
j_call: TRBJ2-2

cdr3_aa: CASSLGGRTDTQYF
cdr3_nt: TGTGCCAGCAGCTTAGGGGGGAGGACAGATACGCAGTATTTT
v_call: TRBV11-2
d_call: -
clone_size: -
j_call: TRBJ2-3

cdr3_aa: CASSTGVRNTIYF
cdr3_nt: TGTGCCAGCAGCACAGGGGTTAGAAACACCATATATTTT
v_call: TRBV28
d_call: TRBD1
clone_size: -
j_call: TRBJ1-3

cdr3_aa: CASSRASGYHEQYF
cdr3_nt: TGTGCCAGCAGCCGCGCCTCCGGGTACCACGAGCAGTACTTC
v_call: TRBV28
d_call: -
clone_size: -
j_call: TRBJ2-7

cdr3_aa: CASSQGPTTEAFF
cdr3_nt: TGTGCCAGCAGCCAAGGCCCGACCACTGAAGCTTTCTTT
v_call: TRBV14
d_call: -
clone_size: -
j_call: TRBJ1-1

cdr3_aa: CASSQNSGLEGYTF
cdr3_nt: TGTGCCAGCAGCCAAAATTCGGGGTTGGAGGGCTACACCTTC
v_call: TRBV14
d_call: -
clone_size: -
j_call: TRBJ1-2

cdr3_aa: CASSLGGSSYNEQFF
cdr3_nt: TGTGCCAGCAGCCTGGGCGGGAGCTCCTACAATGAGCAGTTCTTC
v_call: TRBV5-6
d_call: TRBD2
clone_size: -
j_call: TRBJ2-1

cdr3_aa: CASSGQGLRINEKLFF
cdr3_nt: TGTGCCAGCAGTGGACAGGGGTTGAGGATAAATGAAAAACTGTTTTTT
v_call: TRBV2
d_call: TRBD1
clone_size: -
j_call: TRBJ1-4

cdr3_aa: CASSLQGASVQPQHF
cdr3_nt: TGTGCCAGCAGCCTACAGGGGGCGAGCGTTCAGCCCCAGCATTTT
v_call: TRBV27
d_call: TRBD1
clone_size: -
j_call: TRBJ1-5

cdr3_aa: CASSPRGPEWKNTEAFF
cdr3_nt: TGTGCCAGCAGCCCCCGGGGCCCGGAGTGGAAGAACACTGAAGCTTTCTTT
v_call: TRBV2
d_call: -
clone_size: -
j_call: TRBJ1-1

cdr3_aa: CASSFDRKGTGELFF
cdr3_nt: TGTGCCAGCAGCTTCGACAGGAAGGGCACCGGGGAGCTGTTTTTT
v_call: TRBV11-3
d_call: -
clone_size: -
j_call: TRBJ2-2

cdr3_aa: CSVGDSFNQPQHF
cdr3_nt: TGCAGCGTTGGGGACAGCTTCAATCAGCCCCAGCATTTT
v_call: TRBV29-1
d_call: TRBD1
clone_size: -
j_call: TRBJ1-5

cdr3_aa: CASSVGSLSTDTQYF
cdr3_nt: TGTGCCAGCAGCGTAGGCAGCCTCAGCACAGATACGCAGTATTTT
v_call: TRBV9
d_call: -
clone_size: -
j_call: TRBJ2-3

cdr3_aa: CAWSGGTSGSLNEQFF
cdr3_nt: TGTGCCTGGAGTGGCGGGACTAGCGGGAGTCTGAATGAGCAGTTCTTC
v_call: TRBV30
d_call: TRBD2
clone_size: -
j_call: TRBJ2-1

cdr3_aa: CASSALGEGLYF
cdr3_nt: TGTGCCAGCAGTGCTCTGGGGGAAGGCTTATATTTT
v_call: TRBV6-6
d_call: -
clone_size: -
j_call: TRBJ1-3

cdr3_aa: CAIRRGQGAYNEQFF
cdr3_nt: TGTGCCATACGCCGGGGACAGGGGGCCTACAATGAGCAGTTCTTC
v_call: TRBV28
d_call: TRBD1
clone_size: -
j_call: TRBJ2-1

cdr3_aa: CASSLSREGEKLFF
cdr3_nt: TGTGCCAGCAGCTTATCCCGGGAGGGAGAAAAACTGTTTTTT
v_call: TRBV7-9
d_call: -
clone_size: -
j_call: TRBJ1-4

cdr3_aa: CASSLGETQYF
cdr3_nt: TGTGCCAGCAGTCTAGGGGAGACCCAGTACTTC
v_call: TRBV28
d_call: -
clone_size: -
j_call: TRBJ2-5

cdr3_aa: CSASQGNEQYF
cdr3_nt: TGCAGTGCTAGTCAGGGAAACGAGCAGTACTTC
v_call: TRBV20-1
d_call: -
clone_size: -
j_call: TRBJ2-7

cdr3_aa: CASSTLEGKFF
cdr3_nt: TGTGCCAGTAGTACCCTGGAGGGCAAGTTCTTC
v_call: TRBV19
d_call: -
clone_size: -
j_call: TRBJ2-1

cdr3_aa: CASSLAPSRTEAFF
cdr3_nt: TGTGCCAGCAGCTTAGCCCCCTCGAGGACTGAAGCTTTCTTT
v_call: TRBV7-8
d_call: -
clone_size: -
j_call: TRBJ1-1

cdr3_aa: CASSYSIAVQETQYF
cdr3_nt: TGTGCCAGCAGTTACTCCATAGCGGTTCAAGAGACCCAGTACTTC
v_call: TRBV6-5
d_call: -
clone_size: -
j_call: TRBJ2-5

cdr3_aa: CASSTRSRGGELFF
cdr3_nt: TGTGCCAGTAGTACCCGAAGCAGGGGCGGGGAGCTGTTTTTT
v_call: TRBV19
d_call: -
clone_size: -
j_call: TRBJ2-2

cdr3_aa: CASSEPQDMVGGTIYF
cdr3_nt: TGTGCCAGCAGTGAACCCCAGGACATGGTAGGAGGCACCATATATTTT
v_call: TRBV2
d_call: -
clone_size: -
j_call: TRBJ1-3

cdr3_aa: CASSAPGTGEGEQYF
cdr3_nt: TGTGCCAGCAGCGCTCCCGGGACAGGGGAGGGCGAGCAGTACTTC
v_call: TRBV9
d_call: TRBD1
clone_size: -
j_call: TRBJ2-7

cdr3_aa: CAWSVEGINYGYTF
cdr3_nt: TGTGCCTGGAGTGTAGAGGGGATTAACTATGGCTACACCTTC
v_call: TRBV30
d_call: -
clone_size: -
j_call: TRBJ1-2

cdr3_aa: CASSYWDLNYGYTF
cdr3_nt: TGTGCCAGCAGTTACTGGGACTTGAATTATGGCTACACCTTC
v_call: TRBV6-6
d_call: -
clone_size: -
j_call: TRBJ1-2

cdr3_aa: CASSSTTGLRLTGELFF
cdr3_nt: TGTGCCAGCAGTTCTACGACAGGCCTGAGACTAACCGGGGAGCTGTTTTTT
v_call: TRBV27
d_call: -
clone_size: -
j_call: TRBJ2-2

cdr3_aa: CASSQAGMNTEAFF
cdr3_nt: TGTGCCAGCAGCCAAGCCGGGATGAACACTGAAGCTTTCTTT
v_call: TRBV14
d_call: -
clone_size: -
j_call: TRBJ1-1

cdr3_aa: CASSIQGSGASGANVLTF
cdr3_nt: TGTGCCAGTAGTATACAAGGGTCAGGGGCCTCTGGGGCCAACGTCCTGACTTTC
v_call: TRBV19
d_call: -
clone_size: -
j_call: TRBJ2-6

cdr3_aa: CASSSPGMAGNTIYF
cdr3_nt: TGTGCCAGCAGTTCCCCTGGGATGGCTGGAAACACCATATATTTT
v_call: TRBV6-6
d_call: -
clone_size: -
j_call: TRBJ1-3

cdr3_aa: CASSPVSVEETQYF
cdr3_nt: TGTGCCAGCTCACCCGTGTCGGTTGAGGAGACCCAGTACTTC
v_call: TRBV18
d_call: -
clone_size: -
j_call: TRBJ2-5

cdr3_aa: CAIDSGRQSTDTQYF
cdr3_nt: TGTGCCATCGACTCAGGACGGCAAAGCACAGATACGCAGTATTTT
v_call: TRBV10-3
d_call: -
clone_size: -
j_call: TRBJ2-3